This is a list of T cell receptor beta chains from one sample in a study of blood T cells in healthy people across ages. TCRdb itself ran the 5' RACE reads through MiXCR, one entry per CDR3 protein. The repertoire holds about 1.6 million distinct CDR3 sequences, around 35% seen once, with 11% in the top ten. The sequenced material came from blood. These receptors were obtained from a young woman in good health. Each CDR3 is given with its conserved first and last residue. The D gene is left open where the match is weak. The size field is filled for only some rows; it gives once, few, many or a size class.

>few|TRBD1|TRBJ1-2|TRBV5-6
TGTGCGTCTTGGGCCGAGACAGGGGGCCGGGATGGCTACACCTTC
CASWAETGGRDGYTF
>NA|TRBD2|TRBJ2-6|TRBV5-1
TGCGCCAGCAGCTTCTGGCAGGGAGGGCTGTCCGGGGCCAACGTCCTGACTTTC
CASSFWQGGLSGANVLTF
>NA|NA|TRBJ2-7|TRBV7-6
TGTGCCAGCAGCCCAGAGGCCGCTTACTACGAGCAGTACTTC
CASSPEAAYYEQYF
>few|NA|TRBJ2-3|TRBV24-1
TGTGCCACCAGGCCCTCGGATACGCAGTATTTT
CATRPSDTQYF
>few|NA|TRBJ2-7|TRBV7-9
TGTGCCAGCAGCCTAGCAGGGGCCGACGAGCAGTACTTC
CASSLAGADEQYF
>few|TRBD1|TRBJ2-1|TRBV6-6
TGTGCCAGCAGTTCTAGTGGACAGGGCGATAACGACAATGAGCAGTTCTTC
CASSSSGQGDNDNEQFF
>few|NA|TRBJ1-1|TRBV7-9
TGTGCCAGCAGCTTATCATCAGGCACCGGCCCTGAAGCTTTCTTT
CASSLSSGTGPEAFF
>once|NA|TRBJ1-1|TRBV29-1
TGCAGCGCTGGTGGCCATGGGGCTGAAGCTTTCTTT
CSAGGHGAEAFF
>few|TRBD1|TRBJ2-3|TRBV2
TGTGCCAGCAGTGCCCAGGGGGCCGGGACAGATACGCAGTATTTT
CASSAQGAGTDTQYF
>NA|NA|TRBJ1-2|TRBV13
TGTGCCAGCAGCCCAGAGGGGGGCGGGTCGTTAGGCTACACCTTC
CASSPEGGGSLGYTF
>NA|NA|TRBJ1-1|TRBV7-6
TGTGCCAGCAGCTTAGAGGGGGTTTTCACTGAAGCTTTCTTT
CASSLEGVFTEAFF
>few|TRBD1|TRBJ2-1|TRBV20-1
TGCAGTGCTAGAGATAGAGGACAGGGACACAATGAGCAGTTCTTC
CSARDRGQGHNEQFF
>NA|NA|TRBJ1-6|TRBV19
TGTGCCAGTAGTATTGACGTGGGGATCGGTTCACCCCTCCACTTT
CASSIDVGIGSPLHF
>NA|NA|TRBJ1-1|TRBV24-1
TGTGCCACCGATCACAGAGGAGAGGACACTGAAGCTTTCTTT
CATDHRGEDTEAFF
>NA|NA|TRBJ1-6|TRBV5-1
TGCGCCAGCAGGTTGGGTAAGGATTCACCCCTCTACTTT
CASRLGKDSPLYF
>NA|TRBD2|TRBJ2-6|TRBV5-1
TGCGCCAGCAGCTCCCTTCGGGGGGGGCCTGGGGCCAACGTCCTGACTTTC
CASSSLRGGPGANVLTF
>NA|NA|TRBJ2-2|TRBV2
TGTGCCAGCAGCCGGGCCCAGACGAAAAGGGACACCGGGGAGCTGTTTTTT
CASSRAQTKRDTGELFF
>few|TRBD2|TRBJ2-1|TRBV7-7
TGTGCCAGCAGCGCGACTAGCCACAAACTGAGCTCCTACAATGAGCAGTTCTTC
CASSATSHKLSSYNEQFF